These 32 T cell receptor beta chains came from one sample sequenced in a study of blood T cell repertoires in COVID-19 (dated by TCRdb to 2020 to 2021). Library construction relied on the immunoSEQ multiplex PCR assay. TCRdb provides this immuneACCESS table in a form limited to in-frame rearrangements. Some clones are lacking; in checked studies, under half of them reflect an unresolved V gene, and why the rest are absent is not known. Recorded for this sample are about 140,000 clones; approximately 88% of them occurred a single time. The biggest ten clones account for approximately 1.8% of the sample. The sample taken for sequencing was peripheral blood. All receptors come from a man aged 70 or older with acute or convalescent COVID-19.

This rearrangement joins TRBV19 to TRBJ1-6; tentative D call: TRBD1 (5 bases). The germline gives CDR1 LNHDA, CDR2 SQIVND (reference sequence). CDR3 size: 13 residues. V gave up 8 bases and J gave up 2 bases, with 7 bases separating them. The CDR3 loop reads CASQGPYNSPLHF. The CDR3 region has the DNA TGTGCCAGTCAGGGCCCCTATAATTCACCCCTCCACTTT.

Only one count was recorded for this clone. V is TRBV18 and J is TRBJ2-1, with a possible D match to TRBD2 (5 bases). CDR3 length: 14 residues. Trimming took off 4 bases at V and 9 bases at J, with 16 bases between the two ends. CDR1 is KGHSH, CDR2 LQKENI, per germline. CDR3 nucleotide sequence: TGTGCCAGCTCACTGCCCGCCACCGCGGGTGAGCAGTTCTTC. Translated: CASSLPATAGEQFF.

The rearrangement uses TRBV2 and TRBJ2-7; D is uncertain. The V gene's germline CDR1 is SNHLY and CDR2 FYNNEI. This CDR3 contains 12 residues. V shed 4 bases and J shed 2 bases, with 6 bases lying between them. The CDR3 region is CASSGQTYEQYF. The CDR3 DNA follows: TGTGCCAGCAGTGGCCAGACCTACGAGCAGTACTTC.

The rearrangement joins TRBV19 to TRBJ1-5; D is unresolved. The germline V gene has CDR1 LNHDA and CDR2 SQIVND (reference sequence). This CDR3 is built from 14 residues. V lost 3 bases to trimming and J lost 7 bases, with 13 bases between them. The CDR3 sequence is CASSIEDTRQPQHF. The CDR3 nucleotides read TGTGCCAGTAGTATTGAGGATACACGACAGCCCCAGCATTTT. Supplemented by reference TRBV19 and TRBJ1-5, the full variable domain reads DGGITQSPKYLFRKEGQNVTLSCEQNLNHDAMYWYRQDPGQGLRLIYYSQIVNDFQKGDIAEGYSVSREKKESFPLTVTSAQKNPTAFYLCASSIEDTRQPQHFGDGTRLSIL.

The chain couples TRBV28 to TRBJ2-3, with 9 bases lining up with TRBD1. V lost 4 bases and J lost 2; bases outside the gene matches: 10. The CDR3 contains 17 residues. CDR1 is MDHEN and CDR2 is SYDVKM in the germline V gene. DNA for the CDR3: TGTGCCAGCAGTTCAGGACAGGGGCCCCTAGACACAGATACGCAGTATTTT. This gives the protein CASSSGQGPLDTDTQYF.

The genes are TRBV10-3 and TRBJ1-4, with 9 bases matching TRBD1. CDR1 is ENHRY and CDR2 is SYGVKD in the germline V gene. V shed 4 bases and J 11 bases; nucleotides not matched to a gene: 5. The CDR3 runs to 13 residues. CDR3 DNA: TGTGCCATCAGTGGGACAGGGGAGAGCAAACTGTTTTTT. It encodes CAISGTGESKLFF.

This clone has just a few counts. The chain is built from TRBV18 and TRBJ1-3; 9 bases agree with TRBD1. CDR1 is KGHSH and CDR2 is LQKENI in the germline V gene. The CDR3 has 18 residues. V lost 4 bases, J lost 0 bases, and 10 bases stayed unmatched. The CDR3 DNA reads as TGTGCCAGCTCACGGGACCGGGACAGGGCTCACTCTGGAAACACCATATATTTT. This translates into CASSRDRDRAHSGNTIYF.

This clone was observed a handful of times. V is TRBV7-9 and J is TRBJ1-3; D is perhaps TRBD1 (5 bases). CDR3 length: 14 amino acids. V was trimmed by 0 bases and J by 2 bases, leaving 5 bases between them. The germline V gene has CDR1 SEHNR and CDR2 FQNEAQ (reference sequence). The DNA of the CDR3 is TGTGCCAGCAGCTTAGCAGGGGCTGGAAACACCATATATTTT. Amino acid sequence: CASSLAGAGNTIYF.

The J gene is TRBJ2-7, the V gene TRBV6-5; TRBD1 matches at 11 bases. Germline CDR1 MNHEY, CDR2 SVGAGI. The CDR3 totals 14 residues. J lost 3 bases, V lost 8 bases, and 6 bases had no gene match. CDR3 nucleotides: TGTGCCAGCCTCCGGGACAGGGGGAACTACGAGCAGTACTTC. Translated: CASLRDRGNYEQYF.

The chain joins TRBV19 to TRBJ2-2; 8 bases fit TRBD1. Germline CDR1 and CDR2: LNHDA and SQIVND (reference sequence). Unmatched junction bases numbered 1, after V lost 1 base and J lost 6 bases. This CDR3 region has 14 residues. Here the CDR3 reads CASSIVQGAGELFF. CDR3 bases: TGTGCCAGTAGTATAGTACAGGGGGCCGGGGAGCTGTTTTTT.

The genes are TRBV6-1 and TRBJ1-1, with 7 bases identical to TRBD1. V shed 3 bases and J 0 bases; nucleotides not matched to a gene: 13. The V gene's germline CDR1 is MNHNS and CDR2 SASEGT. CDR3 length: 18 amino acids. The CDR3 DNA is TGTGCCAGCAGTGAGGGTTTCGGGGACAGACTTTTGAACACTGAAGCTTTCTTT. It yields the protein CASSEGFGDRLLNTEAFF.

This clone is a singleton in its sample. CDR3 loop: CASSTQGAANYGYTF. The CDR3 DNA is TGTGCCAGCAGCACCCAGGGGGCAGCTAACTATGGCTACACCTTC. The chain recombines TRBV7-6 with TRBJ1-2; 8 bases are a match to TRBD1. This CDR3 is 15 amino acids long. Trimming at V came to 5 bases and at J to 0 bases, leaving 5 bases not matched to a gene. The germline V gene encodes CDR1 SGHVS and CDR2 FNYEAQ.

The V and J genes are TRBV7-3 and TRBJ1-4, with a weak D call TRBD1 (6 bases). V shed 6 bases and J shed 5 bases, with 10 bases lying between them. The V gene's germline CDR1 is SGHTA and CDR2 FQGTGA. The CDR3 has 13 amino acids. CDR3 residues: CASRKGENEKLFF. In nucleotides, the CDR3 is TGTGCCAGCAGGAAGGGGGAGAATGAAAAACTGTTTTTT.

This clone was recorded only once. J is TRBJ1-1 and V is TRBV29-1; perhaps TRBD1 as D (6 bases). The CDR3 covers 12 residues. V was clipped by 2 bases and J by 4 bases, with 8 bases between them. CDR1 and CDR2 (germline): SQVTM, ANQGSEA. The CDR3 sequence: CSVERGGTEAFF. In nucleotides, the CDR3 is TGCAGCGTTGAACGAGGGGGCACTGAAGCTTTCTTT.

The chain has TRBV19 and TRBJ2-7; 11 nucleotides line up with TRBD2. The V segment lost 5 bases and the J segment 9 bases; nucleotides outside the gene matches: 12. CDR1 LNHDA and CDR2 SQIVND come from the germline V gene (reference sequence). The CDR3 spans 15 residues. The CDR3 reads CASSGGTSGSSMQYF. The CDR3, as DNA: TGTGCCAGTAGTGGAGGAACTAGCGGGAGTTCCATGCAGTACTTC.

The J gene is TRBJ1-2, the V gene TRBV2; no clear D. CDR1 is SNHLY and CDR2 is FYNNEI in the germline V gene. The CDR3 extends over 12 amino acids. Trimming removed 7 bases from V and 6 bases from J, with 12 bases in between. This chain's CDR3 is CASNPDGDGYTF. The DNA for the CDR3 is TGTGCCAGCAATCCTGACGGGGATGGCTACACCTTC.

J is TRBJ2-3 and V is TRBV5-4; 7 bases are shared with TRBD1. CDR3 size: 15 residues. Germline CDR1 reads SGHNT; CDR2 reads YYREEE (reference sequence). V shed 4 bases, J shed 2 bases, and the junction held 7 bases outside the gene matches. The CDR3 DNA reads TGTGCCAGCAGCGTCGACAGGGACCCCACAGATACGCAGTATTTT. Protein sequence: CASSVDRDPTDTQYF.

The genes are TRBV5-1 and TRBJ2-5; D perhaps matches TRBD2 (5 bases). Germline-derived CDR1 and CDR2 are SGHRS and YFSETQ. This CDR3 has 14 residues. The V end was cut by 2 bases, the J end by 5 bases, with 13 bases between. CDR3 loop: CASSFGLRGETQYF. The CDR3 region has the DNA TGCGCCAGCAGCTTCGGGCTCCGAGGGGAGACCCAGTACTTC.

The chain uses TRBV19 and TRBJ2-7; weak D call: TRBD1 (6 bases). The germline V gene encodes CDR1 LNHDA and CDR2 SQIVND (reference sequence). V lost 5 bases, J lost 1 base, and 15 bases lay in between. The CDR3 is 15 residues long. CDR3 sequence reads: CASSPTGSISYEQYF. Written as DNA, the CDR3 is TGTGCCAGTAGTCCTACAGGGAGCATATCCTACGAGCAGTACTTC. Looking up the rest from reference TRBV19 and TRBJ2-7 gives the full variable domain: DGGITQSPKYLFRKEGQNVTLSCEQNLNHDAMYWYRQDPGQGLRLIYYSQIVNDFQKGDIAEGYSVSREKKESFPLTVTSAQKNPTAFYLCASSPTGSISYEQYFGPGTRLTVT.

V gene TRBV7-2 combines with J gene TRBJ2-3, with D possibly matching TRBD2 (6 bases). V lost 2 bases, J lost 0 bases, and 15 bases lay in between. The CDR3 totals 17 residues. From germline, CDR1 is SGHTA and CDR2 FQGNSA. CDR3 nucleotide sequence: TGTGCCAGCAGCTTAACGGACGGCGGGGTTAGCACAGATACGCAGTATTTT. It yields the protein CASSLTDGGVSTDTQYF.

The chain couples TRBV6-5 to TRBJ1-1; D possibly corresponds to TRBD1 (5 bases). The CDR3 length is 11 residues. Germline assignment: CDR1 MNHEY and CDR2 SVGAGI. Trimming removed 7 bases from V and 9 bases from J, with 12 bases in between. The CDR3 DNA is TGTGCCAGCACCGCAGACAGTCAAGCTTTCTTT. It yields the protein CASTADSQAFF.

CDR3 nucleotides: TGTGCCAGCAGTGACTCGACTAGTGGGCAGGGGCAGTTCTTC. Amino acid sequence: CASSDSTSGQGQFF. J is TRBJ2-1 and V is TRBV6-4; the D gene is possibly TRBD2 (6 bases). Trimming removed 0 bases from V and 12 bases from J, with 15 bases in between. This CDR3 is 14 amino acids long. The germline V gene encodes CDR1 MRHNA and CDR2 SNTAGT.

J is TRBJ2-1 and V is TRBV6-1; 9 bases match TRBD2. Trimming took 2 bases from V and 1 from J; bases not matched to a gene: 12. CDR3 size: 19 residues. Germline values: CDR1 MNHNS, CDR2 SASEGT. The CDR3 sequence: CASSEKASGVGPSYNEQFF. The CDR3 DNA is TGTGCCAGCAGTGAAAAGGCTAGCGGGGTAGGCCCATCCTACAATGAGCAGTTCTTC.

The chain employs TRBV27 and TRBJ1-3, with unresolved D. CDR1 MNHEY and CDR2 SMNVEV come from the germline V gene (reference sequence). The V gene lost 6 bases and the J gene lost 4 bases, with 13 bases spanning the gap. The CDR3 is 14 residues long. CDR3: CASSKDYIGNTIYF. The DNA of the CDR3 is TGTGCCAGCAGCAAGGACTACATCGGAAACACCATATATTTT.

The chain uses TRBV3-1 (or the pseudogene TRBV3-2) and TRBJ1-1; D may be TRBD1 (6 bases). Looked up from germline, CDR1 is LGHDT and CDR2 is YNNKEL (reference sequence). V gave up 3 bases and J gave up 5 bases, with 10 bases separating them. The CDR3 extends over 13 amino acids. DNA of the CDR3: TGTGCCAGCAGCCATCAGGGGCATACTGAAGCTTTCTTT. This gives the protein CASSHQGHTEAFF.

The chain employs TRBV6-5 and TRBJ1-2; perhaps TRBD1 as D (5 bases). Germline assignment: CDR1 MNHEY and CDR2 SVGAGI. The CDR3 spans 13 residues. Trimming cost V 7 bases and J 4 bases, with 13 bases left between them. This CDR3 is CASTTGAAYGYTF. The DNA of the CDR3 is TGTGCCAGCACCACTGGGGCAGCCTATGGCTACACCTTC.

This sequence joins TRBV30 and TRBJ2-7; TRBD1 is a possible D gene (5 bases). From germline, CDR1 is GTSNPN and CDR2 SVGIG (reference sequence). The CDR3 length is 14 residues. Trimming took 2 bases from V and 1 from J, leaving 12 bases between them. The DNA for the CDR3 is TGTGCCTGGAGTCCGACAGAAAGTTCCTACGAGCAGTACTTC. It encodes CAWSPTESSYEQYF.

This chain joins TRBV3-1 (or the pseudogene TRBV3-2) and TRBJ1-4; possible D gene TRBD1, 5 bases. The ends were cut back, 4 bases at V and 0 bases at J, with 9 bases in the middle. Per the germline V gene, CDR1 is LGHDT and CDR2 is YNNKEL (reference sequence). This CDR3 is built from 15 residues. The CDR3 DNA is TGTGCCAGCAGCCTACGACAGTCAACTAATGAAAAACTGTTTTTT. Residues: CASSLRQSTNEKLFF.

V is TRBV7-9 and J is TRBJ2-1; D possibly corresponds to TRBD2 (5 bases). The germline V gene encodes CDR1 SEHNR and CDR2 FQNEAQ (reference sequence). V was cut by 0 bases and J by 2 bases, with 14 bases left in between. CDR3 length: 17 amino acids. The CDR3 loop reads CASSLARASRTYNEQFF. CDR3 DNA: TGTGCCAGCAGCTTAGCGCGGGCTAGCAGAACCTACAATGAGCAGTTCTTC. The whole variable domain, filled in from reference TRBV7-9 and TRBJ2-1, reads DTGVSQNPRHKITKRGQNVTFRCDPISEHNRLYWYRQTLGQGPEFLTYFQNEAQLEKSRLLSDRFSAERPKGSFSTLEIQRTEQGDSAMYLCASSLARASRTYNEQFFGPGTRLTVL.

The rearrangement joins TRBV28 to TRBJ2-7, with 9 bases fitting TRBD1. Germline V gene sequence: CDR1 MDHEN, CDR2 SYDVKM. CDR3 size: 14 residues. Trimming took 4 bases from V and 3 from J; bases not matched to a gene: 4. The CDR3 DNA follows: TGTGCCAGCAGTTCCGGGACAGGGAACTACGAGCAGTACTTC. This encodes CASSSGTGNYEQYF.

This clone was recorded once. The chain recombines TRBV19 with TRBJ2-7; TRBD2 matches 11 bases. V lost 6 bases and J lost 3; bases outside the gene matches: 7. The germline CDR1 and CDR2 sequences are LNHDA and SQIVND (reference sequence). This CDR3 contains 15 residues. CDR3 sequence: CASRESTSGVYEQYF. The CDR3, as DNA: TGTGCCAGTAGGGAGTCGACTAGCGGGGTCTACGAGCAGTACTTC.

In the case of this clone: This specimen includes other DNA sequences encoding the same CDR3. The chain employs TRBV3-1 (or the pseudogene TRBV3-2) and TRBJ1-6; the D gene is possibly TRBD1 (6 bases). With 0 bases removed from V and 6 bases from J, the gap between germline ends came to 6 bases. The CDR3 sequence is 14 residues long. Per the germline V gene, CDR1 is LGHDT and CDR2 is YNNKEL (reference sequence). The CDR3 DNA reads TGTGCCAGCAGCCAAGACAGGGGTAATTCACCCCTCCACTTT. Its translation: CASSQDRGNSPLHF.